This T cell receptor (beta chain) was found in a study of OX40 agonist ivuxolimab in advanced cancers. About the study: Of mixed ages from 23 to 79 and averaging approximately 60 years, the group was around 78% male.

V was cut by 0 bases and J by 4 bases, with 11 bases left in between. Germline V gives CDR1 SGDLS, CDR2 YYNGEE. The length of the CDR3 is 15 residues. This clone has a single count. Profiling relied on immunoSEQ multiplex PCR, and the TCRdb table lists in-frame clones only, not all of them. Of about 40,000 clones in the sample, about 91% were seen once. The chain couples TRBV9 to TRBJ2-1; TRBD2 might be the D (5 bases). The receptor was derived from an adult with an advanced solid tumor such as melanoma, head and neck, liver or kidney cancer. Here the sequenced sample was CD4+ or CD8+ T cells sorted from blood, taken in a trial of the OX40 agonist ivuxolimab. Here the CDR3 reads CASSVGGAHYNEQFF. CDR3 in DNA: TGTGCCAGCAGCGTAGGGGGAGCTCATTACAATGAGCAGTTCTTC.